These 14 T cell receptor beta chains originate from one sample sequenced in a study of T cell clusters in autoimmune cytopenias. TRB was amplified from about 270 ng of peripheral blood genomic DNA per sample. TRB rearrangements were amplified by touch-down multiplex PCR with mixed TRB-A/B primers. Using the multiplex PCR reads, TCRdb records one entry per CDR3 protein without DNA. The sample table sets out several thousand distinct CDR3 sequences. The sample was also reused in another study, on T cell repertoires in aging, cancer and after chemotherapy.

Source material: peripheral blood. These receptors all stem from a human donor in good health.

The V call is TRBV27, the J call TRBJ1-1; TCRdb's D call of TRBD1 is untestable without DNA. The CDR3 is 15 amino acids. Germline CDR1 MNHEY, CDR2 SMNVEV (reference sequence). CDR3 in amino acids: CASSMTGGRRTEAFF.

This clonotype is medium-sized by frequency. The rearrangement links TRBV19 to TRBJ2-7; TCRdb's D gene call, TRBD2, goes unchecked for lack of DNA. The CDR3 consists of 13 residues. Germline V gene sequence: CDR1 LNHDA, CDR2 SQIVND (reference sequence). CDR3 sequence reads: CASSSTSGYEQYF.

The rearrangement links TRBV19 to TRBJ1-6; TCRdb indicates TRBD1, and absent DNA this call remains unverified. The CDR3 is 12 amino acids. Germline V CDR1 and CDR2: LNHDA, SQIVND (reference sequence). The chain's CDR3 is CASGGPRSPLHF.

V gene TRBV15 combines with J gene TRBJ2-1; TCRdb picks TRBD1, but there is no DNA to check that call. CDR1 is LNHNV, CDR2 YYDKDF, per germline (reference sequence). The CDR3 loop spans 13 amino acids. The CDR3 here is CATSRGREDEQFF.

The V call is TRBV5-6, the J call TRBJ1-2; the TCRdb call, TRBD1, lacks DNA for checking. The V gene's germline CDR1 is SGHDT and CDR2 YYEEEE. This CDR3 has 12 residues. CDR3 protein: CASSFTGDGYTF. The full variable domain, in which reference TRBV5-6 and TRBJ1-2 provide the parts outside the CDR3, is DAGVTQSPTHLIKTRGQQVTLRCSPKSGHDTVSWYQQALGQGPQFIFQYYEEEERQRGNFPDRFSGHQFPNYSSELNVNALLLGDSALYLCASSFTGDGYTFGSGTRLTVV.

The J gene is TRBJ2-1, the V gene TRBV18; the D gene TCRdb calls, TRBD2, cannot be checked with no DNA. Germline V gene lookup returns CDR1 KGHSH and CDR2 LQKENI. The CDR3 runs 17 residues. CDR3 protein: CASSPFLWRTVDNKQFF.

V and J are TRBV27 and TRBJ2-2. Germline V gene lookup returns CDR1 MNHEY and CDR2 SMNVEV (reference sequence). The CDR3 covers 14 residues. This CDR3 reads CASSSFRYTGELFF.

Judged by frequency, this clonotype is large. The chain links TRBV29-1 to TRBJ2-3; the D call of TRBD1 rests on TCRdb alone, since no DNA is present to check it. CDR3 length: 14 residues. The germline V gene has CDR1 SQVTM and CDR2 ANQGSEA. CDR3 region: CSGGGGTGGDTQYF.

V gene TRBV5-5 combines with J gene TRBJ2-5. The CDR3 runs to 11 residues. Germline loops: CDR1 SGHKS, CDR2 YYEKEE (reference sequence). The CDR3 sequence: CASTLKETQYF. The complete variable domain, with remaining parts taken from reference TRBV5-5 and TRBJ2-5, reads DAGVTQSPTHLIKTRGQQVTLRCSPISGHKSVSWYQQVLGQGPQFIFQYYEKEERGRGNFPDRFSARQFPNYSSELNVNALLLGDSALYLCASTLKETQYFGPGTRLLVL.

This sequence joins TRBV13 and TRBJ2-3; lacking DNA, the TRBD1 call made by TCRdb goes unchecked. Germline lookup yields CDR1 PRHDT and CDR2 FYEKMQ (reference sequence). The CDR3 runs 20 residues. The CDR3 loop reads CASSSVLDRDRGLSTDTQYF.

V is TRBV6-1 and J is TRBJ2-6; TCRdb names TRBD1, which stays unverified in the absence of DNA. This CDR3 region has 16 residues. Germline V CDR1 and CDR2: MNHNS, SASEGT. This chain's CDR3 is CASSRDKYSGANVLTF.

V and J are TRBV27 and TRBJ2-7. The CDR3 extends over 14 amino acids. Germline values: CDR1 MNHEY, CDR2 SMNVEV (reference sequence). The CDR3 region is CASSRGRGSYEQYF.

According to its frequency, this clonotype is medium-sized (0.01 to 0.1%). The chain links TRBV29-1 to TRBJ2-3; no DNA is available, so the TRBD1 call from TCRdb remains unchecked. CDR1 and CDR2 from the germline V gene are SQVTM and ANQGSEA. The CDR3 consists of 15 residues. The CDR3 reads CSVHDRARSTDTQYF.

The chain is built from TRBV6-6 and TRBJ2-3; TCRdb lists TRBD1, though no DNA is available to test this call. The CDR3 sequence is 16 residues long. CDR1 MNHNY and CDR2 SVGAGI come from the germline V gene (reference sequence). The CDR3 spells CASSFPLGGGTDTQYF.